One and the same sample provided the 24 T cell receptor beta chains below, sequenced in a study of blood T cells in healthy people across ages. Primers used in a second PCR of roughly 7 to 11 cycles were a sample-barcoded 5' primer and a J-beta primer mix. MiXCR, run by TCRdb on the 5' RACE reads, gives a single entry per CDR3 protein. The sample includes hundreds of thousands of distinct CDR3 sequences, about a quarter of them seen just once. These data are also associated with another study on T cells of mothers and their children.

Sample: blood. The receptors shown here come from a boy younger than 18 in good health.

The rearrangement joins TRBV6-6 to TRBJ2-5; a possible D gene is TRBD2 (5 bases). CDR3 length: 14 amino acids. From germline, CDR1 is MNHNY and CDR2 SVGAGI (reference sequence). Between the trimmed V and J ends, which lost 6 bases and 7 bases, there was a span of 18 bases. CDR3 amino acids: CASSAFGEGGTQYF. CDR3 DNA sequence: TGTGCCAGCAGCGCCTTTGGGGAAGGAGGGACCCAGTACTTC.

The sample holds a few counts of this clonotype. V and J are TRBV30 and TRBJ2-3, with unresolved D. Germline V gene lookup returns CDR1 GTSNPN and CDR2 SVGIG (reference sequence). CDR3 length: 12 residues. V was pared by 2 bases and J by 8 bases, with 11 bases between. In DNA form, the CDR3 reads TGTGCCTGGAGTTCTGGGTCAGGTACGCAGTATTTT. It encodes CAWSSGSGTQYF.

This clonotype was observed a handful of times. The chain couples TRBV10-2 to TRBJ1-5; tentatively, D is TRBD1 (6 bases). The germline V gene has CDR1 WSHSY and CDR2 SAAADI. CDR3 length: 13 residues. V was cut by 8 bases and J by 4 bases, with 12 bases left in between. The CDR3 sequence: CASGGGANQPQHF. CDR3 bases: TGCGCCAGCGGTGGGGGGGCGAATCAGCCCCAGCATTTT.

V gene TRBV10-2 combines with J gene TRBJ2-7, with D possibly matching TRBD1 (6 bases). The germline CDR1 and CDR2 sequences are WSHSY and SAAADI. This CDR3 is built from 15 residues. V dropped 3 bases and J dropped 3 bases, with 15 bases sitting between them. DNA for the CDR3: TGCGCCAGCAGTGATCCGGACAGTCCAAGCTACGAGCAGTACTTC. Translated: CASSDPDSPSYEQYF.

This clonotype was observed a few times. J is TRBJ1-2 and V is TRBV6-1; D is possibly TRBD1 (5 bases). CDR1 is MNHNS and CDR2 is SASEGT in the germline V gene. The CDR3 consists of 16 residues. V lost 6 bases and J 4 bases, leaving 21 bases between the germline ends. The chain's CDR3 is CASRDPYRWGPYGYTF. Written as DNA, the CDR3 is TGTGCCAGCAGGGACCCCTACCGGTGGGGCCCCTATGGCTACACCTTC.

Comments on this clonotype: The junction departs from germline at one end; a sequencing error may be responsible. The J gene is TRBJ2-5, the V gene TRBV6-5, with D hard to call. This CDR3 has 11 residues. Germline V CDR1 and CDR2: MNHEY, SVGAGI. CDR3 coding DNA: TGTGCCAGCAGTGGCCAAGGGACCCAGTACTTC. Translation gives CASSGQGTQYF.

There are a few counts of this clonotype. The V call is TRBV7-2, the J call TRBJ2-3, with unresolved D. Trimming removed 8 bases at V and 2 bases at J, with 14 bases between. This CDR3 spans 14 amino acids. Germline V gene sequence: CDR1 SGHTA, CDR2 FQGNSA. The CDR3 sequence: CASGPFSFTDTQYF. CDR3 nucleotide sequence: TGTGCCAGCGGCCCCTTCTCCTTCACAGATACGCAGTATTTT.

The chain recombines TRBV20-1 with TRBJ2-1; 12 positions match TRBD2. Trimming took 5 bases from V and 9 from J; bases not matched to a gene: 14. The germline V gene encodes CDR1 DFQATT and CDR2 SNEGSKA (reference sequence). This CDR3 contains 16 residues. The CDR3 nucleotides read TGCAGTGCTCAAGATTGGACTAGCGGGGCCCTGGGTGAGCAGTTCTTC. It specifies CSAQDWTSGALGEQFF.

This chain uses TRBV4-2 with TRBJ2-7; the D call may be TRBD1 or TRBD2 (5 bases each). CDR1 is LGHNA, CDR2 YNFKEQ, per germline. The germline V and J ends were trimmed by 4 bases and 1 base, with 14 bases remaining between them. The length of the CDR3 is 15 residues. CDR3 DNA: TGTGCCAGCAGCCCCGGGGCGGCCGGATCCTACGAGCAGTACTTC. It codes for CASSPGAAGSYEQYF.

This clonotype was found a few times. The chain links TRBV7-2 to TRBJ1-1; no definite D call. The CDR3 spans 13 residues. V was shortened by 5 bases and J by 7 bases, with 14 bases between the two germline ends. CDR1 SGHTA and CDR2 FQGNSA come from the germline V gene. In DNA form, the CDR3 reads TGTGCCAGCAGCCCTTCACACCTTGGTGAAGCTTTCTTT. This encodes CASSPSHLGEAFF.

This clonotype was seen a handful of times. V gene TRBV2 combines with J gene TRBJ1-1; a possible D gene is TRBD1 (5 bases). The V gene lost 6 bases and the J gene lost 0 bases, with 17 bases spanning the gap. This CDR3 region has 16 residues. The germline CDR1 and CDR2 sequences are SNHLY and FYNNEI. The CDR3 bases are TGTGCCAGCAGAGCGCGCGGGGGGAACATGAACACTGAAGCTTTCTTT. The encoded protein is CASRARGGNMNTEAFF. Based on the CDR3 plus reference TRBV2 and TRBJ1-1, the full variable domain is EPEVTQTPSHQVTQMGQEVILRCVPISNHLYFYWYRQILGQKVEFLVSFYNNEISEKSEIFDDQFSVERPDGSNFTLKIRSTKLEDSAMYFCASRARGGNMNTEAFFGQGTRLTVV.

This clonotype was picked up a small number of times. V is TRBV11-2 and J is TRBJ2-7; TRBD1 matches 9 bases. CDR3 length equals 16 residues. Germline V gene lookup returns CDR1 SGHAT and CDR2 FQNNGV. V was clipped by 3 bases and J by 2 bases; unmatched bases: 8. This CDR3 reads CASSFRGTGPTYEQYF. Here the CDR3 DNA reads TGTGCCAGCAGCTTCCGCGGGACAGGGCCAACCTACGAGCAGTACTTC.

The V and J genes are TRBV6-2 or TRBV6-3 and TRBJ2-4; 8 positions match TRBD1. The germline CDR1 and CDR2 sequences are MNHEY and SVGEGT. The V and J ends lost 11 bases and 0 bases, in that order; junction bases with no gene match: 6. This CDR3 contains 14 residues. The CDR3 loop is CAAGTGLAKNIQYF. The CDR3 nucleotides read TGTGCCGCAGGGACAGGACTAGCCAAAAACATTCAGTACTTC.

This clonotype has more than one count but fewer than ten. The CDR3 reads CATSSGRAASYEQYF. The DNA of the CDR3 is TGTGCCACCAGCAGCGGGAGGGCAGCCTCCTACGAGCAGTACTTC. This chain uses TRBV15 with TRBJ2-7, with TRBD2 identical over 8 bases. The V gene end was trimmed by 3 bases and the J gene end by 0 bases; junction bases not matched to a gene: 4. This CDR3 is 15 amino acids long. Germline V gene lookup returns CDR1 LNHNV and CDR2 YYDKDF (reference sequence).

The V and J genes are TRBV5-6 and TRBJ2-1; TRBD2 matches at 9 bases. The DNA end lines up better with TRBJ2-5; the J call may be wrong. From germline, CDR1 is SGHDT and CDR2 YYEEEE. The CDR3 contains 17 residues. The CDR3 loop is CASSLAVAGDLKETQYF. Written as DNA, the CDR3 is TGTGCCAGCAGCTTGGCCGTAGCGGGGGACCTCAAGGAGACCCAGTACTTC.

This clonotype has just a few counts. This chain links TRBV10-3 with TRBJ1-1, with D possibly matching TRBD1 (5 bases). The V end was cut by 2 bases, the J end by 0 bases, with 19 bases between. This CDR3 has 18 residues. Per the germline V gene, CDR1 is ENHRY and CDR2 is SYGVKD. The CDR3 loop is CAISEDRGPRVVNTEAFF. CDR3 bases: TGTGCCATCAGTGAGGATCGGGGACCAAGGGTGGTGAACACTGAAGCTTTCTTT.

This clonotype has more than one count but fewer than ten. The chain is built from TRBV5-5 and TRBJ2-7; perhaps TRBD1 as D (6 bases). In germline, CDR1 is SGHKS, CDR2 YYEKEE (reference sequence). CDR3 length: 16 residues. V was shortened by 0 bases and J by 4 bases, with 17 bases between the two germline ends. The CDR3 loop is CASSLVGDTTVYEQYF. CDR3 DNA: TGTGCCAGCAGCTTGGTGGGGGACACGACCGTTTACGAGCAGTACTTC. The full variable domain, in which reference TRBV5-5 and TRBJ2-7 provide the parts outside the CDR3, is DAGVTQSPTHLIKTRGQQVTLRCSPISGHKSVSWYQQVLGQGPQFIFQYYEKEERGRGNFPDRFSARQFPNYSSELNVNALLLGDSALYLCASSLVGDTTVYEQYFGPGTRLTVT.

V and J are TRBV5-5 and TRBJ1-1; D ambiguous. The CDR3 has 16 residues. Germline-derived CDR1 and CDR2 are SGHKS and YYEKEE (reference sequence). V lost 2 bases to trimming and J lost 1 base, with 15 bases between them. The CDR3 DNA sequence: TGTGCCAGCAGCTTCTGGCTGGTCCGGAGGAACACTGAAGCTTTCTTT. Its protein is CASSFWLVRRNTEAFF.

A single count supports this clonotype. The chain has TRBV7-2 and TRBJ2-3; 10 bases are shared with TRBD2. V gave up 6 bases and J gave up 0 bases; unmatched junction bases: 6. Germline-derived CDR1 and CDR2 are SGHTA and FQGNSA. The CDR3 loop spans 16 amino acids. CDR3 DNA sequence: TGTGCCAGCAGGAGCGGGGGGGCCTATAGCACAGATACGCAGTATTTT. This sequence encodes CASRSGGAYSTDTQYF.

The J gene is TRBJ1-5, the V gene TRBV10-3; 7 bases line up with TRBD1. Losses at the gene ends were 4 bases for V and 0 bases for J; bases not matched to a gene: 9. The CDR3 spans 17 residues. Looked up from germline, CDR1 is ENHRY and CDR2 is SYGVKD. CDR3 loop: CAISGYPGTDSNQPQHF. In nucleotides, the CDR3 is TGTGCCATCAGTGGATATCCCGGGACAGATAGCAATCAGCCCCAGCATTTT.

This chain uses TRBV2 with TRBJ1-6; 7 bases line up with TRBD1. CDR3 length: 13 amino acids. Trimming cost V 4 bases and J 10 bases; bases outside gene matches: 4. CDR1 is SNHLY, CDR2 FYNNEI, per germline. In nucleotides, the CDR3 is TGTGCCAGCAGTGGGGACAGAGGATCACCCCTCCACTTT. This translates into CASSGDRGSPLHF.

CDR3: CSAVSGQNYEQYF. CDR3 DNA: TGCAGTGCTGTATCCGGGCAGAACTACGAGCAGTACTTC. The chain combines TRBV20-1 with TRBJ2-7; no definite D call. Germline CDR1 DFQATT, CDR2 SNEGSKA (reference sequence). The length of the CDR3 is 13 residues. V was trimmed by 5 bases and J by 3 bases, leaving 14 bases between them.

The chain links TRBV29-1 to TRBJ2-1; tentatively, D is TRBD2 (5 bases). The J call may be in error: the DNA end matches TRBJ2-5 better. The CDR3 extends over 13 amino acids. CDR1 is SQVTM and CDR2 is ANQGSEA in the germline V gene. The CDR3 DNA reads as TGCAGCGTTGAGCTCGGGTGGAGGGAGACCCAGTACTTC. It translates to CSVELGWRETQYF.

CDR3 in amino acids: CASSFFPGQNSGANVLTF. As DNA, the CDR3 is TGCGCCAGCAGCTTTTTCCCAGGACAGAACTCTGGGGCCAACGTCCTGACTTTC. The rearrangement links TRBV5-1 to TRBJ2-6; weak D call: TRBD1 (6 bases). The CDR3 covers 18 residues. The germline V gene encodes CDR1 SGHRS and CDR2 YFSETQ. V gave up 2 bases and J gave up 0 bases, with 15 bases separating them.